This TCR beta chain is from a study of cytomegalovirus exposure and HLA in healthy donors. The repertoire was sequenced with immunoSEQ multiplex PCR; TCRdb's copy has only in-frame clones and lacks some. Here the sample spans 90,000 or so clones, 85% being singletons. Overall study findings and caveats: A classifier reportedly called cytomegalovirus status with high sensitivity and specificity.

Worth noting for this clone: Its antigen is not known.

The receptor was isolated from a man aged 18-30 years in good health and CMV-seropositive. The sequenced sample consisted of PBMCs.

This CDR3 reads CASSQQTGYEQYV. DNA of the CDR3: TGCGCCAGCAGCCAGCAGACAGGGTATGAGCAGTACGTC. This chain connects TRBV4-1 to TRBJ2-7, with 7 bases aligning to TRBD1. This CDR3 is 13 amino acids long. CDR1 MGHRA and CDR2 YSYEKL come from the germline V gene. V was clipped by 3 bases and J by 7 bases; unmatched bases: 6.